The 21 T cell receptor beta chains in this list originate from one sample, sequenced in a study of T cells after yellow fever vaccination. TCRdb reprocessed the 5' RACE reads via MiXCR and lists one record per CDR3 protein. The sample holds 550,000 or so distinct CDR3 sequences; roughly a fifth are singletons and the top ten take approximately 15%. The sequencing used PBMCs, collected 15 days after the yellow fever booster vaccination. The receptors were gathered from a man in his thirties or forties who received the YFV17D yellow fever vaccine.

The chain carries TRBV5-1 and TRBJ2-5; 15 nucleotides line up with TRBD2. There are 18 residues in the CDR3. With V trimmed by 4 bases and J by 1 base, 8 bases remained unmatched. The germline V gene encodes CDR1 SGHRS and CDR2 YFSETQ. CDR3 coding DNA: TGCGCCAGCAGCCTACCCGGGACTAGCGGGAGGCCCCAAGAGACCCAGTACTTC. Residues: CASSLPGTSGRPQETQYF. The full variable domain, its missing parts supplied by reference TRBV5-1 and TRBJ2-5, is KAGVTQTPRYLIKTRGQQVTLSCSPISGHRSVSWYQQTPGQGLQFLFEYFSETQRNKGNFPGRFSGRQFSNSRSEMNVSTLELGDSALYLCASSLPGTSGRPQETQYFGPGTRLLVL.

The gene calls are TRBV29-1 and TRBJ2-5, with TRBD1 matching over 9 bases. Trimming removed 6 bases from V and 4 bases from J; junction bases left unmatched: 9. From germline, CDR1 is SQVTM and CDR2 ANQGSEA. The length of the CDR3 is 14 residues. DNA for the CDR3: TGCAGCGTACACCCGGGACAGGGACGAGAGACCCAGTACTTC. Translated: CSVHPGQGRETQYF.

The chain has TRBV20-1 and TRBJ1-6; D unclear. CDR1 DFQATT and CDR2 SNEGSKA come from the germline V gene (reference sequence). V lost 4 bases and J lost 5, with 9 bases in between. The CDR3 has 13 residues. As DNA, the CDR3 is TGCAGTGCTATTCGAGCGAATAATTCACCCCTCCACTTT. Protein product: CSAIRANNSPLHF.

The rearrangement links TRBV7-2 to TRBJ2-5; 7 bases are a match to TRBD1. J was trimmed by 5 bases and V by 4 bases; bases with no gene match: 7. Germline loops: CDR1 SGHTA, CDR2 FQGNSA. This CDR3 comprises 14 residues. The CDR3 DNA follows: TGTGCCAGCAGCTCCCCGGGCAGGGGGGAGACCCAGTACTTC. It codes for CASSSPGRGETQYF.

This clonotype was counted a few times. The chain joins TRBV27 to TRBJ1-4, with a weak D call TRBD1 (5 bases). V lost 1 base to trimming and J lost 1 base, with 7 bases between them. Germline CDR1 and CDR2: MNHEY and SMNVEV (reference sequence). CDR3 length equals 15 residues. The CDR3 loop reads CASSLWRGTNEKLFF. CDR3 nucleotide sequence: TGTGCCAGCAGTTTATGGAGGGGAACTAATGAAAAACTGTTTTTT. Using reference TRBV27 and TRBJ1-4 for the parts outside the CDR3, the full variable domain is EAQVTQNPRYLITVTGKKLTVTCSQNMNHEYMSWYRQDPGLGLRQIYYSMNVEVTDKGDVPEGYKVSRKEKRNFPLILESPSPNQTSLYFCASSLWRGTNEKLFFGSGTQLSVL.

This clonotype was picked up a small number of times. The chain joins TRBV20-1 to TRBJ2-1; 8 positions agree with TRBD2. CDR3 length equals 17 residues. After removal of 0 bases from V and 0 bases from J, the junction contained 7 bases not matched to a gene. Germline CDR1 reads DFQATT; CDR2 reads SNEGSKA (reference sequence). CDR3 sequence reads: CSARDFVGTSSYNEQFF. CDR3 DNA sequence: TGCAGTGCTAGAGATTTTGTCGGGACTAGCTCCTACAATGAGCAGTTCTTC.

V usage is TRBV2 and J usage is TRBJ2-3, with TRBD2 matching 8 bases. Per the germline V gene, CDR1 is SNHLY and CDR2 is FYNNEI. The length of the CDR3 is 13 residues. With V trimmed by 7 bases and J by 3 bases, 3 bases remained unmatched. CDR3 sequence (DNA): TGTGCCAGCACCGGGGGGGGGACAGATACGCAGTATTTT. Protein sequence: CASTGGGTDTQYF. The entire variable domain, with the rest obtained from reference TRBV2 and TRBJ2-3, is as follows: EPEVTQTPSHQVTQMGQEVILRCVPISNHLYFYWYRQILGQKVEFLVSFYNNEISEKSEIFDDQFSVERPDGSNFTLKIRSTKLEDSAMYFCASTGGGTDTQYFGPGTRLTVL.

The CDR3 DNA follows: TGTGCCAGCAGTTACCTTCTAGCGGTCCGGAGTAATGAGCAGTTCTTC. Translation gives CASSYLLAVRSNEQFF. The rearrangement uses TRBV6-2 or TRBV6-3 and TRBJ2-1, with 7 nucleotides matching TRBD2. From germline, CDR1 is MNHEY and CDR2 SVGEGT. J was trimmed by 7 bases and V by 2 bases; bases with no gene match: 11. The length of the CDR3 is 16 residues.

This clonotype was observed a few times. The rearrangement uses TRBV5-1 and TRBJ2-1, with 7 bases lining up with TRBD1. Trimming removed 4 bases from V and 5 bases from J; junction bases left unmatched: 6. Germline V gene sequence: CDR1 SGHRS, CDR2 YFSETQ. This CDR3 spans 14 amino acids. In DNA, the CDR3 is TGCGCCAGCAGCACGGTTACAGGGGACAATGAGCAGTTCTTC. Its protein is CASSTVTGDNEQFF.

This clonotype was detected a few times. The CDR3 DNA follows: TGCGCCAGCAGCGCCGGGGCCGGGGAGCTGTTTTTT. It translates to CASSAGAGELFF. The V and J genes are TRBV5-1 and TRBJ2-2; perhaps TRBD2 as D (5 bases). Germline V CDR1 and CDR2: SGHRS, YFSETQ. The CDR3 loop spans 12 amino acids. V lost 4 bases, J lost 6 bases, and 7 bases lay in between.

This clonotype was counted a few times. This chain joins TRBV6-2 or TRBV6-3 and TRBJ2-1; D is ambiguous. V lost 2 bases and J 9 bases, leaving 11 bases between the germline ends. The CDR3 has 13 amino acids. CDR1 is MNHEY and CDR2 is SVGEGT in the germline V gene. The CDR3: CASSYGMLGEQFF. CDR3 nucleotides: TGTGCCAGCAGTTACGGGATGTTGGGTGAGCAGTTCTTC.

This chain links TRBV20-1 with TRBJ1-5, with 7 nucleotides matching TRBD1. The CDR3 loop spans 13 amino acids. Per germline, CDR1 DFQATT and CDR2 SNEGSKA (reference sequence). In nucleotides, the CDR3 is TGCGGGGCTGAAACAGGGGTCAATCAGCCCCAGCATTTT. Translation: CGAETGVNQPQHF.

The rearrangement links TRBV7-6 to TRBJ2-2, with no clear D. The CDR3 is 12 amino acids. Trimming cost V 0 bases and J 8 bases, with 4 bases left between them. CDR1 and CDR2 (germline): SGHVS, FNYEAQ. The CDR3 nucleotides read TGTGCCAGCAGCTTAGCGCGGGGGGAGCTGTTTTTT. Translating it yields CASSLARGELFF. The variable domain in full, with the rest retrieved from reference TRBV7-6 and TRBJ2-2, is GAGVSQSPRYKVTKRGQDVALRCDPISGHVSLYWYRQALGQGPEFLTYFNYEAQQDKSGLPNDRFSAERPEGSISTLTIQRTEQRDSAMYRCASSLARGELFFGEGSRLTVL.

The chain employs TRBV28 and TRBJ2-7; TRBD2 agrees at 8 bases. V dropped 3 bases and J dropped 2; count of bases not matched to a gene: 6. The length of the CDR3 is 15 residues. CDR1 and CDR2 from the germline V gene are MDHEN and SYDVKM. The CDR3 reads CASSLYSGTTYEQYF. The CDR3 bases are TGTGCCAGCAGTTTGTATAGCGGGACGACCTACGAGCAGTACTTC.

The sample holds many counts of this clonotype. V and J are TRBV12-3 or TRBV12-4 and TRBJ2-3; 7 bases align to TRBD1. The CDR3 loop spans 15 amino acids. The junction had 4 bases not matched to a gene; V was cut back by 1 base and J by 3 bases. The CDR3 nucleotides are TGTGCCAGCAGTTTAGAAGACAGGGCGACAGATACGCAGTATTTT. It codes for CASSLEDRATDTQYF.

This clonotype has a handful of counts. V usage is TRBV19 and J usage is TRBJ2-3; D unclear. Trimming left V 3 bases short and J 9 bases short, with 10 bases between. The CDR3 sequence is 12 residues long. Germline values: CDR1 LNHDA, CDR2 SQIVND (reference sequence). Here the CDR3 DNA reads TGTGCCAGTAGTATCTCTAGATCAACGCAGTATTTT. This gives the protein CASSISRSTQYF.

CDR3 in DNA: TGTGCCAGCAGTTTTTTTAGCTCTGGGGCCAACGTCCTGACTTTC. The encoded protein is CASSFFSSGANVLTF. The rearrangement joins TRBV28 to TRBJ2-6, with unresolved D. V dropped 3 bases and J dropped 0 bases, with 6 bases sitting between them. The germline gives CDR1 MDHEN, CDR2 SYDVKM. The CDR3 length is 15 residues.

CDR3 sequence: CASSRSGALAGANVLTF. CDR3 in DNA: TGTGCCAGCTCTCGCAGCGGAGCCCTCGCTGGGGCCAACGTCCTGACTTTC. The V gene is TRBV18, the J gene TRBJ2-6; TRBD2 is a possible D gene (5 bases). This CDR3 is 17 amino acids long. The germline CDR1 and CDR2 sequences are KGHSH and LQKENI. Trimming took off 6 bases at V and 2 bases at J, with 17 bases between the two ends. Using reference TRBV18 and TRBJ2-6 for the parts outside the CDR3, the full variable domain is NAGVMQNPRHLVRRRGQEARLRCSPMKGHSHVYWYRQLPEEGLKFMVYLQKENIIDESGMPKERFSAEFPKEGPSILRIQQVVRGDSAAYFCASSRSGALAGANVLTFGAGSRLTVL.

This clonotype was counted a single time. This chain joins TRBV29-1 and TRBJ2-3; D unclear. CDR1 is SQVTM, CDR2 ANQGSEA, per germline. The CDR3 is 18 amino acids. V was clipped by 5 bases and J by 1 base, with 25 bases between them. In nucleotides, the CDR3 is TGCAGCGTTTTTGTTTTGGCCCTTCGGGTGAAGGGCACAGATACGCAGTATTTT. Translated: CSVFVLALRVKGTDTQYF.

This clonotype appeared a few times. The DNA for the CDR3 is TGTGCCAGCAGTCTAGGTGCGGGTCAGCCCCAGCATTTT. Amino acid sequence: CASSLGAGQPQHF. V is TRBV12-3 or TRBV12-4 and J is TRBJ1-5; D gene ambiguous. With 5 bases removed from V and 6 bases from J, the gap between germline ends came to 11 bases. This CDR3 contains 13 residues.

This chain links TRBV18 with TRBJ1-1, with a possible D match to TRBD1 (5 bases). V was cut by 6 bases and J by 6 bases, with 11 bases left in between. Germline CDR1 and CDR2: KGHSH and LQKENI. The CDR3 length is 12 residues. The CDR3 loop reads CASSMGGSEAFF. The CDR3 nucleotides read TGTGCCAGCTCTATGGGGGGGTCTGAAGCTTTCTTT.